Listed here are 19 T cell receptor beta chains from one sample, sequenced in a study of blood T cell repertoires in COVID-19 (dated by TCRdb to between 2020 and 2021). The library was obtained by the immunoSEQ multiplex PCR assay. TCRdb provides this immuneACCESS table in a form limited to in-frame rearrangements. Some clones are lacking; in checked studies, under half of them reflect an unresolved V gene, and why the rest are absent is not known. The sample data list about 150,000 clones, and approximately 86% of these were observed just once. The ten largest clones add up to roughly a tenth of the sample. Source material: peripheral blood. Receptor source: a woman of 80 years or more with active or convalescent COVID-19.

This rearrangement joins TRBV19 to TRBJ1-5; TRBD1 might be the D (6 bases). CDR1 and CDR2 (germline): LNHDA, SQIVND (reference sequence). The CDR3 runs to 14 residues. With 6 bases removed from V and 5 bases from J, the gap between germline ends came to 14 bases. The CDR3 region has the DNA TGTGCCAGTAGGCACAGGGTAGGGGATCAGCCCCAGCATTTT. Translated: CASRHRVGDQPQHF.

The chain carries TRBV5-1 and TRBJ1-2; the D is unclear. The CDR3 length is 14 residues. Germline V lookup: CDR1 SGHRS, CDR2 YFSETQ. Trimming took 0 bases from V and 3 from J, leaving 9 bases between them. The CDR3 nucleotides read TGCGCCAGCAGCTTGGAGCCCAATTACTATGGCTACACCTTC. Encoded protein: CASSLEPNYYGYTF.

This chain joins TRBV18 and TRBJ1-2, with TRBD1 matching over 8 bases. With 2 bases clipped from V and 4 bases from J, the junction kept 9 bases outside the gene matches. Germline CDR1 and CDR2: KGHSH and LQKENI. CDR3 length equals 16 residues. The CDR3 reads CASSPNQGALGYGYTF. CDR3 coding DNA: TGTGCCAGCTCACCAAACCAGGGGGCTCTGGGCTATGGCTACACCTTC.

This chain connects TRBV5-1 to TRBJ1-5; 7 bases are a match to TRBD1. CDR1 and CDR2 from the germline V gene are SGHRS and YFSETQ. The length of the CDR3 is 14 residues. Unmatched junction bases numbered 4, after V lost 4 bases and J lost 3 bases. The CDR3 sequence: CASSRDSLNQPQHF. CDR3 DNA sequence: TGCGCCAGCAGCCGGGACAGCCTCAATCAGCCCCAGCATTTT.

The chain couples TRBV18 to TRBJ2-3, with 7 bases identical to TRBD1. J lost 0 bases, V lost 5 bases, and 2 bases had no gene match. Germline lookup yields CDR1 KGHSH and CDR2 LQKENI. CDR3 length equals 14 residues. The CDR3: CASSDRVSTDTQYF. The DNA for the CDR3 is TGTGCCAGCTCAGACAGGGTTAGCACAGATACGCAGTATTTT.

CDR3 protein: CAWRKQDYNEQFF. CDR3 bases: TGTGCCTGGAGGAAACAAGACTACAATGAGCAGTTCTTC. J is TRBJ2-1 and V is TRBV30, with D hard to call. Looked up from germline, CDR1 is GTSNPN and CDR2 is SVGIG (reference sequence). Trimming took off 3 bases at V and 3 bases at J, with 9 bases between the two ends. The CDR3 loop spans 13 amino acids.

The gene calls are TRBV7-6 and TRBJ1-2; a weak D match, TRBD1 (5 bases). Trimming cost V 5 bases and J 11 bases, with 18 bases left between them. This CDR3 comprises 13 residues. Germline lookup yields CDR1 SGHVS and CDR2 FNYEAQ. The DNA of the CDR3 is TGTGCCAGCAGCCCGGCGGGAGGGGAGACGTACACCTTC. It translates to CASSPAGGETYTF.

This clone was observed once. The rearrangement uses TRBV29-1 and TRBJ1-6; 10 positions agree with TRBD1. J gave up 8 bases and V 6 bases, and 4 bases lay outside the gene matches. The germline V gene encodes CDR1 SQVTM and CDR2 ANQGSEA. CDR3 size: 13 residues. CDR3 DNA: TGCAGCGTGGCGACAGGGGGCTATTCACCCCTCCACTTT. Translating gives CSVATGGYSPLHF.

V usage is TRBV25-1 and J usage is TRBJ2-5; TRBD1 is a possible D gene (5 bases). CDR1 is MGHDK and CDR2 is SYGVNS in the germline V gene. The length of the CDR3 is 12 residues. V was cut by 4 bases and J by 5 bases, with 8 bases left in between. The CDR3 loop reads CASSGGSETQYF. CDR3 nucleotide sequence: TGTGCCAGCAGTGGGGGCTCGGAGACCCAGTACTTC.

The chain has TRBV6-1 and TRBJ2-7; TRBD1 might be the D (5 bases). Deletions cut 3 bases from V and 4 bases from J, with 16 bases between. The CDR3 is 15 residues long. Germline V gives CDR1 MNHNS, CDR2 SASEGT. The CDR3 DNA sequence: TGTGCCAGCAGTGATTCAGGGATGGTGACTTACGAGCAGTACTTC. Amino acid sequence: CASSDSGMVTYEQYF.

The chain is built from TRBV14 and TRBJ1-1; unclear D gene. V dropped 1 base and J dropped 1 base, with 7 bases sitting between them. The length of the CDR3 is 14 residues. From germline, CDR1 is SGHDN and CDR2 FVKESK. CDR3 DNA: TGTGCCAGCAGCCAAGCGGTAGAGAACACTGAAGCTTTCTTT. It encodes CASSQAVENTEAFF.

The chain carries TRBV7-6 and TRBJ1-2, with D possibly TRBD1 on 6 matching bases. The germline V gene encodes CDR1 SGHVS and CDR2 FNYEAQ. CDR3 length equals 13 residues. Trimming removed 5 bases from V and 8 bases from J, with 15 bases in between. The CDR3 region has the DNA TGTGCCAGCAGCCCTCCAGGGGCAAGCGGCTACACCTTC. Translating it yields CASSPPGASGYTF.

The CDR3 region has the DNA TGTGCCAGCAGCCCAGGTGGGGGCCCAGATACGCAGTATTTT. It encodes CASSPGGGPDTQYF. V usage is TRBV9 and J usage is TRBJ2-3, with D possibly matching TRBD1 (6 bases). This CDR3 has 14 amino acids. Trimming took 4 bases from V and 4 from J, leaving 13 bases between them. From germline, CDR1 is SGDLS and CDR2 YYNGEE.

This chain connects TRBV3-1 (or the pseudogene TRBV3-2) to TRBJ2-7; D possibly corresponds to TRBD2 (6 bases). CDR3 size: 15 residues. Germline V lookup: CDR1 LGHDT, CDR2 YNNKEL (reference sequence). The V end was cut by 2 bases, the J end by 7 bases, with 18 bases between. In nucleotides, the CDR3 is TGTGCCAGCAGCCAACGGAGCGGGCTAAAAGGGGAGCAGTACTTC. This codes for CASSQRSGLKGEQYF.

The rearrangement links TRBV25-1 to TRBJ1-2; no clear D. Germline CDR1 is MGHDK and CDR2 is SYGVNS. V was cut by 2 bases and J by 4 bases, with 11 bases left in between. This CDR3 comprises 14 residues. CDR3 sequence: CASSENPTVYGYTF. The CDR3 DNA follows: TGTGCCAGCAGTGAAAATCCCACAGTCTATGGCTACACCTTC.

V and J are TRBV12-5 and TRBJ2-7, with TRBD2 as a possible D gene (6 bases). CDR1 LGHNT and CDR2 FRNRAP come from the germline V gene. The length of the CDR3 is 14 residues. The ends were cut back, 5 bases at V and 3 bases at J, with 14 bases in the middle. CDR3 amino acids: CASGAGTSGYEQYF. CDR3 in DNA: TGTGCTAGTGGTGCCGGGACTTCAGGCTACGAGCAGTACTTC.

The V gene is TRBV2, the J gene TRBJ2-1; 11 nucleotides match TRBD1. Trimming at V came to 3 bases and at J to 4 bases, leaving 20 bases not matched to a gene. Germline CDR1 SNHLY, CDR2 FYNNEI. This CDR3 spans 21 amino acids. CDR3 in DNA: TGTGCCAGCAGTGACTTCAGGTCCAGTCTGCCGGGACAGGGGGGGTACAATGAGCAGTTCTTC. Translating it yields CASSDFRSSLPGQGGYNEQFF.

This chain joins TRBV7-2 and TRBJ1-3, with 7 positions matching TRBD1. The CDR3 length is 17 residues. V lost 1 base to trimming and J lost 4 bases; unmatched junction nucleotides: 10. Germline loops: CDR1 SGHTA, CDR2 FQGNSA. This CDR3 reads CASSLESRGPRGNTIYF. CDR3 in DNA: TGTGCCAGCAGCTTAGAGTCGAGGGGGCCTAGAGGAAACACCATATATTTT.

The V call is TRBV6-5, the J call TRBJ1-2, with 7 bases that match TRBD1. After removal of 2 bases from V and 7 bases from J, the junction contained 10 bases not matched to a gene. CDR1 and CDR2 (germline): MNHEY, SVGAGI. The CDR3 is 15 residues long. The CDR3 region has the DNA TGTGCCAGCAGTTACGAACCCCAGGGGGTGCTTGGCTACACCTTC. Residues: CASSYEPQGVLGYTF.